These T cell receptor beta chains were read from a single sample in a study of human T cells and chemical hapten exposure. In TCRdb, the RACE reads were re-called with MiXCR into one record per CDR3 protein. The repertoire holds 84,000 or so distinct CDR3 sequences, with more than 9% as singletons. Sequencing used whole blood, obtained in connection with sensitization to the hapten diphenylcyclopropenone (DPC). Receptor source: a middle-aged man with alopecia areata. Some clones in this sample may be carry-over from other donors' samples. Both conserved end residues are part of each CDR3. The order of the fields is CDR3 DNA, CDR3 protein, clone size, V gene, CDR3 length, D gene, J gene. A D gene is named only where the DNA matches it firmly. Clone size is given for some rows only: seen once, a few or many times, or a class if the clone is expanded.

CDR3 DNA: TGTGCCAGCAGTTCTACCAATCAGCCCCAGCATTTT
CDR3 protein: CASSSTNQPQHF
clone size: -
V gene: TRBV12-3/TRBV12-4
CDR3 length: 12
D gene: -
J gene: TRBJ1-5

CDR3 DNA: TGTGCCAGCAGCGACGACGGGGGAAGCTACGAGCAGTACTTC
CDR3 protein: CASSDDGGSYEQYF
clone size: -
V gene: TRBV5-5
CDR3 length: 14
D gene: -
J gene: TRBJ2-7

CDR3 DNA: TGTGCCAGCAGCTTAAACGGGGGCCAAGAGACCCAGTACTTC
CDR3 protein: CASSLNGGQETQYF
clone size: -
V gene: TRBV7-3
CDR3 length: 14
D gene: -
J gene: TRBJ2-5

CDR3 DNA: TGTGCCAGCAGTACCCCCGGTCAGCCCCAGCATTTT
CDR3 protein: CASSTPGQPQHF
clone size: -
V gene: TRBV6-1
CDR3 length: 12
D gene: -
J gene: TRBJ1-5

CDR3 DNA: TGTGCCAGCAGCTTAGGTCTAGACTTCGGGGAGCAGTTCTTC
CDR3 protein: CASSLGLDFGEQFF
clone size: -
V gene: TRBV7-2
CDR3 length: 14
D gene: -
J gene: TRBJ2-1

CDR3 DNA: TGTGCCAGCACTAACATACCCTCCCAAGAGACCCAGTACTTC
CDR3 protein: CASTNIPSQETQYF
clone size: -
V gene: TRBV28
CDR3 length: 14
D gene: -
J gene: TRBJ2-5

CDR3 DNA: TGTGCCAGCAGTTTCTCTAGCAGCAATGAGCAGTTCTTC
CDR3 protein: CASSFSSSNEQFF
clone size: -
V gene: TRBV28
CDR3 length: 13
D gene: -
J gene: TRBJ2-1

CDR3 DNA: TGTGCCAGCAGCTTAGCCACAACGGGCACCGGGGAGCTGTTTTTT
CDR3 protein: CASSLATTGTGELFF
clone size: -
V gene: TRBV7-2
CDR3 length: 15
D gene: -
J gene: TRBJ2-2

CDR3 DNA: TGCAGTGTGATTGACAAACCTAATGAAAAACTGTTTTTT
CDR3 protein: CSVIDKPNEKLFF
clone size: many
V gene: TRBV29-1
CDR3 length: 13
D gene: -
J gene: TRBJ1-4

CDR3 DNA: TGTGCCAGCAATGACAGGGGGACTAATGAAAAACTGTTTTTT
CDR3 protein: CASNDRGTNEKLFF
clone size: few
V gene: TRBV6-1
CDR3 length: 14
D gene: TRBD1
J gene: TRBJ1-4

CDR3 DNA: TGTGCCAGCAGCTTAGGTCGTGGCGGAGGGGAAAACATTCAGTACTTC
CDR3 protein: CASSLGRGGGENIQYF
clone size: many
V gene: TRBV7-9
CDR3 length: 16
D gene: -
J gene: TRBJ2-4

CDR3 DNA: TGTGCCAGCAGCTTAGAAGGGTTGGGCCTGGCCGAGCAGTACTTC
CDR3 protein: CASSLEGLGLAEQYF
clone size: -
V gene: TRBV7-6
CDR3 length: 15
D gene: -
J gene: TRBJ2-7

CDR3 DNA: TGCGCCAGCGCAGAAGCGGGGTACCAAGAGACCCAGTACTTC
CDR3 protein: CASAEAGYQETQYF
clone size: -
V gene: TRBV5-1
CDR3 length: 14
D gene: TRBD2
J gene: TRBJ2-5

CDR3 DNA: TGTGCCAGCAGTTGGGATGAAAATAAAGGGCTTTATAAGGTCCACGAGCAGTACTTC
CDR3 protein: CASSWDENKGLYKVHEQYF
clone size: -
V gene: TRBV6-2/TRBV6-3
CDR3 length: 19
D gene: -
J gene: TRBJ2-7

CDR3 DNA: TGTGCCATCAGTGAAGTACAGGCCAAGACCCAGTACTTC
CDR3 protein: CAISEVQAKTQYF
clone size: few
V gene: TRBV10-3
CDR3 length: 13
D gene: -
J gene: TRBJ2-5

CDR3 DNA: TGTGCCAGCAGCTTAGGGGGGACGGAGACCCAGTACTTC
CDR3 protein: CASSLGGTETQYF
clone size: -
V gene: TRBV11-2
CDR3 length: 13
D gene: -
J gene: TRBJ2-5

CDR3 DNA: TGTGCCAGCAGCCTAGGGACTAGCGTCTACAATGAGCAGTTCTTC
CDR3 protein: CASSLGTSVYNEQFF
clone size: many
V gene: TRBV7-6
CDR3 length: 15
D gene: TRBD2
J gene: TRBJ2-1

CDR3 DNA: TGTGCCAGCATGGGCCAAGATACGCAGTATTTT
CDR3 protein: CASMGQDTQYF
clone size: few
V gene: TRBV12-3/TRBV12-4
CDR3 length: 11
D gene: -
J gene: TRBJ2-3

CDR3 DNA: TGCGCCAGCAGCGCCGGGACAGGTTACCAAGAGACCCAGTACTTC
CDR3 protein: CASSAGTGYQETQYF
clone size: many
V gene: TRBV5-1
CDR3 length: 15
D gene: TRBD1
J gene: TRBJ2-5

CDR3 DNA: TGTGCCAGCAGCCCTGGGACTAGCGGAAACATTCAGAACTTC
CDR3 protein: CASSPGTSGNIQNF
clone size: -
V gene: TRBV12-3/TRBV12-4
CDR3 length: 14
D gene: TRBD2
J gene: TRBJ2-4

CDR3 DNA: TGCGCCAGCAGCCAAGACATACATACGAGCACAGATACGCAGTATTTT
CDR3 protein: CASSQDIHTSTDTQYF
clone size: -
V gene: TRBV4-3
CDR3 length: 16
D gene: -
J gene: TRBJ2-3

CDR3 DNA: TGCGCCAGCAGCTCATGGGGGTTGGACACTGAAGCTTTCTTT
CDR3 protein: CASSSWGLDTEAFF
clone size: -
V gene: TRBV5-1
CDR3 length: 14
D gene: -
J gene: TRBJ1-1

CDR3 DNA: TGTGCCAGCAGACCCGTCGCCCACATTAATGAAAAACTGTTTTTT
CDR3 protein: CASRPVAHINEKLFF
clone size: many
V gene: TRBV12-3/TRBV12-4
CDR3 length: 15
D gene: -
J gene: TRBJ1-4